Presented here are 11 T cell receptor beta chains from one specimen sequenced in a study of monozygotic twins with inflammatory bowel disease (dated by TCRdb to between 2019 and 2020). Libraries were prepared through 5' RACE. Instrument used: Illumina HiSeq 2500. Based on TCRdb reprocessing of the reads, there is one entry per CDR3 protein sequence, and DNA is missing. The data table for this sample lists approximately 330,000 distinct CDR3 sequences. Over 2% of the sample is taken by the ten largest. Sequenced input: blood. These receptors were collected from a human donor with ulcerative colitis or Crohn's disease, or a healthy co-twin of an affected twin (not recorded which).

The chain carries TRBV20-1 and TRBJ1-5; checking the TCRdb D call of TRBD1 is not possible without DNA. CDR1 is DFQATT and CDR2 is SNEGSKA in the germline V gene (reference sequence). The CDR3 length is 16 residues. CDR3 protein: CSARDRGQISNQPQHF.

This chain connects TRBV28 to TRBJ2-7; TCRdb's D call of TRBD1 is untestable without DNA. The CDR3 contains 14 residues. CDR1 is MDHEN, CDR2 SYDVKM, per germline. The CDR3 is CASSPTRRDYEQYF.

The chain employs TRBV4-1 and TRBJ1-1. CDR1 and CDR2 (germline): MGHRA, YSYEKL. The CDR3 has 13 amino acids. The CDR3 loop reads CASGRRERTEAFF.

The chain joins TRBV5-4 to TRBJ2-5; TCRdb's D call of TRBD2 is untestable without DNA. CDR1 is SGHNT, CDR2 YYREEE, per germline (reference sequence). CDR3 length equals 13 residues. The CDR3 region is CASSGETQETQYF.

The chain employs TRBV19 and TRBJ2-4; the TCRdb call, TRBD1, lacks DNA for checking. CDR3 length: 15 residues. The germline V gene has CDR1 LNHDA and CDR2 SQIVND (reference sequence). This CDR3 is CASSSGRVAKNIQYF.

The chain recombines TRBV12-3 or TRBV12-4 with TRBJ1-1; the D call from TCRdb, TRBD1, cannot be confirmed without DNA. The CDR3 is 13 amino acids. The CDR3 protein is CASRTGKGTEAFF.

The V call is TRBV6-1, the J call TRBJ2-2; TCRdb gives TRBD1 as the D gene, but with no DNA this cannot be confirmed. The CDR3 consists of 15 residues. CDR1 is MNHNS, CDR2 SASEGT, per germline. The CDR3 loop is CASRQGTSNTGELFF.

This chain uses TRBV5-1 with TRBJ1-6; TCRdb's D call of TRBD1 is untestable without DNA. Germline values: CDR1 SGHRS, CDR2 YFSETQ. The CDR3 length is 15 residues. The CDR3 spells CASSLDPTRASPLHF.

The CDR3 spells CASSPPGWDPTYEQYF. The genes are TRBV12-3 or TRBV12-4 and TRBJ2-7; the D call of TRBD1 rests on TCRdb alone, since no DNA is present to check it. The CDR3 has 16 residues.

The chain carries TRBV7-2 and TRBJ2-7; TCRdb indicates TRBD2, and absent DNA this call remains unverified. The CDR3 covers 16 residues. Germline CDR1 reads SGHTA; CDR2 reads FQGNSA. This CDR3 is CASSFEGVFSSYEQYF.

The V and J genes are TRBV5-1 and TRBJ2-5; lacking DNA, the TRBD1 call made by TCRdb goes unchecked. This CDR3 contains 14 residues. Germline CDR1 and CDR2: SGHRS and YFSETQ. CDR3 sequence reads: CASSTGQLQETQYF.